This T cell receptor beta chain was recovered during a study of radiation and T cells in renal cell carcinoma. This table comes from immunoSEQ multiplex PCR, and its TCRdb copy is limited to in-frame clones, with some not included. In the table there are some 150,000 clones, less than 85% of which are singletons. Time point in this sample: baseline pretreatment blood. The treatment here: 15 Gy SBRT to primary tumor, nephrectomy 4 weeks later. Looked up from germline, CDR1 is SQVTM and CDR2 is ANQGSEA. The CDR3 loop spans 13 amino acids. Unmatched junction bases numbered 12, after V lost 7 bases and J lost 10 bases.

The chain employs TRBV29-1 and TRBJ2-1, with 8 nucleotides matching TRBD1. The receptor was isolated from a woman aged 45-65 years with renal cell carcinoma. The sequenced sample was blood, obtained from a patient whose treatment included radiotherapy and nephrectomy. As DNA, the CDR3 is TGCAGCGCAAACAGGGGGAGCGGTGGCGAGCAGTTCTTC. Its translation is CSANRGSGGEQFF.